This T cell receptor beta chain was observed in a study of shared clonotypes between healthy human individuals. TCRdb keeps only in-frame clones here, not all; method: immunoSEQ multiplex PCR. The table shows 950,000 to 1,100,000 clones, with roughly 75% occurring only once. General study points: Inspection by rarefaction showed sorted-subset sequencing to be incomplete despite large depth. Larger richness was generally estimated for naive than memory subsets.

A remark on this clone: Its antigen is unknown. Other nucleotide sequences in the sample specify the same CDR3.

The CDR3 contains 13 residues. Trimming removed 4 bases from V and 2 bases from J, with 7 bases in between. Germline V gives CDR1 ENHRY, CDR2 SYGVKD. Sample: memory CD4+ T cells sorted from blood. Stated subset: CD45RA-negative fraction. V gene TRBV10-3 combines with J gene TRBJ2-3; D unclear. The receptor was isolated from a young man in good health. The CDR3 reads CAISGGSTDTQYF. The CDR3 nucleotides are TGTGCCATCAGTGGCGGATCCACAGATACGCAGTATTTT.